The 18 T cell receptor beta chains given below trace back to one sample, sequenced in a study of T-cell reconstitution after alpha-beta-depleted transplantation in children. A TCRbeta library incorporating unique molecular identifiers was prepared. TCRdb recomputed calls from the PCR reads with MiXCR, one row per CDR3 protein. The table has approximately 400,000 distinct CDR3 sequences, approximately 10% seen once. The sequences come from PBMCs from the stem cell graft donor, collected from the stem cell graft. The receptors come from a human donor who donated a stem cell graft to a child with acute myeloid leukemia.

The chain links TRBV5-1 to TRBJ1-1; D is uncertain. CDR3 size: 15 residues. Germline CDR1 SGHRS, CDR2 YFSETQ. V was pared by 5 bases and J by 2 bases, with 16 bases between. The DNA of the CDR3 is TGCGCCAGCAGTACGCGAGATAAACTAAACACTGAAGCTTTCTTT. Its protein is CASSTRDKLNTEAFF.

Points on this clonotype: The germline gene is not matched at one end of the junction; a read error may be the cause. The CDR3 DNA sequence: TGTGCCAGCAGCGTAGTTGCGGGAGGAGGCACAGATCCGCAGTATTTT. Its translation: CASSVVAGGGTDPQYF. The V and J genes are TRBV9 and TRBJ2-3; 8 bases map to TRBD2. Germline V gene lookup returns CDR1 SGDLS and CDR2 YYNGEE. This CDR3 comprises 16 residues.

The chain is built from TRBV7-9 and TRBJ2-7; 9 bases align to TRBD1. The germline gives CDR1 SEHNR, CDR2 FQNEAQ (reference sequence). V dropped 5 bases and J dropped 2; count of bases not matched to a gene: 10. This CDR3 spans 16 amino acids. The DNA for the CDR3 is TGTGCCAGCAGCCCATTGGACAGGGGAGGGACCTACGAGCAGTACTTC. Encoded protein: CASSPLDRGGTYEQYF.

In this sample, this clonotype turned up a few times. The chain joins TRBV20-1 to TRBJ2-7, with unresolved D. The CDR3 covers 11 residues. Germline V gives CDR1 DFQATT, CDR2 SNEGSKA (reference sequence). Trimming took off 3 bases at V and 6 bases at J, with 9 bases between the two ends. CDR3 loop: CSASILPEQYF. The CDR3 bases are TGCAGTGCTAGTATCCTGCCCGAGCAGTACTTC.

This clonotype was observed many times. The V gene is TRBV5-4, the J gene TRBJ1-3, with 7 bases aligning to TRBD1. V shed 3 bases and J 0 bases; nucleotides not matched to a gene: 9. The CDR3 length is 17 residues. CDR1 is SGHNT and CDR2 is YYREEE in the germline V gene (reference sequence). The CDR3 DNA is TGTGCCAGCAGCTCGTACAGGGGCCCTAACTCTGGAAACACCATATATTTT. This codes for CASSSYRGPNSGNTIYF. The variable domain in full, completed from reference TRBV5-4 and TRBJ1-3, reads ETGVTQSPTHLIKTRGQQVTLRCSSQSGHNTVSWYQQALGQGPQFIFQYYREEENGRGNFPPRFSGLQFPNYSSELNVNALELDDSALYLCASSSYRGPNSGNTIYFGEGSWLTVV.

This clonotype has a count of ten or more. This chain links TRBV20-1 with TRBJ1-1, with unresolved D. Per the germline V gene, CDR1 is DFQATT and CDR2 is SNEGSKA (reference sequence). Deletions cut 1 base from V and 3 bases from J, with 12 bases between. The CDR3 spans 14 residues. As DNA, the CDR3 is TGCAGTGCTAGAGCTAGCCTAGTCGACACTGAAGCTTTCTTT. The encoded protein is CSARASLVDTEAFF.

In DNA, the CDR3 is TGTGCCAGCTCACCTGAAGCGGGGGGATCCAATGAGCAGTTCTTC. It translates to CASSPEAGGSNEQFF. The chain couples TRBV18 to TRBJ2-1, with 9 positions matching TRBD2. V lost 3 bases and J lost 6; bases outside the gene matches: 6. The CDR3 length is 15 residues. Germline V gene lookup returns CDR1 KGHSH and CDR2 LQKENI.

On this clonotype: The junction departs from the called germline gene at one end, perhaps through a read error. The genes are TRBV7-2 and TRBJ2-3; 7 bases are shared with TRBD2. Germline values: CDR1 SGHTA, CDR2 FQGNSA. The CDR3 spans 12 residues. Here the CDR3 reads CASRGVTDMQYF. The CDR3, as DNA: TGTGCCAGCCGGGGGGTCACAGATATGCAGTATTTT.

With regard to this clonotype: Because the CDR3's place on the DNA is in doubt, the DNA is left out and the CDR3 is given as listed by TCRdb. V usage is TRBV7-9 and J usage is TRBJ2-1; the table's D call, TRBD2, was not checked against the DNA. Both ends counted, the CDR3 spans 13 residues. The V gene's germline CDR1 is SEHNR and CDR2 FQNEAQ (reference sequence). CDR3: CASSVASGSHLFF.

In its sample, this clonotype was seen a few times. This rearrangement joins TRBV5-1 to TRBJ2-2; D remains ambiguous. The CDR3 consists of 15 residues. Trimming pared 4 bases from V and 4 bases from J, leaving 14 bases between. Looked up from germline, CDR1 is SGHRS and CDR2 is YFSETQ. CDR3 sequence: CASSPDGFSTGELFF. The CDR3 bases are TGCGCCAGCAGCCCTGATGGGTTTTCCACCGGGGAGCTGTTTTTT. The full variable domain, its missing parts supplied by reference TRBV5-1 and TRBJ2-2, is KAGVTQTPRYLIKTRGQQVTLSCSPISGHRSVSWYQQTPGQGLQFLFEYFSETQRNKGNFPGRFSGRQFSNSRSEMNVSTLELGDSALYLCASSPDGFSTGELFFGEGSRLTVL.

This clonotype showed up just a few times. The chain employs TRBV6-5 and TRBJ2-1; no clear D gene. Deletions cut 0 bases from V and 7 bases from J, with 7 bases between. The CDR3 spans 13 residues. Per the germline V gene, CDR1 is MNHEY and CDR2 is SVGAGI. The CDR3 here is CASSYSLGNEQFF. CDR3 DNA: TGTGCCAGCAGTTACTCGTTGGGTAATGAGCAGTTCTTC.

This clonotype was recorded a few times. This chain links TRBV29-1 with TRBJ2-1; possible D gene TRBD2, 7 bases. V lost 5 bases and J lost 4, with 12 bases in between. The CDR3 has 13 residues. CDR1 and CDR2 (germline): SQVTM, ANQGSEA. The CDR3: CSVNGGPYNEQFF. DNA for the CDR3: TGCAGCGTTAACGGGGGGCCTTACAATGAGCAGTTCTTC.

This clonotype was counted at least ten times. The chain has TRBV2 and TRBJ2-2; no firm D call. The germline V gene has CDR1 SNHLY and CDR2 FYNNEI. Trimming removed 4 bases from V and 4 bases from J, with 10 bases in between. This CDR3 comprises 14 residues. The chain's CDR3 is CASSVRQRTGELFF. The DNA for the CDR3 is TGTGCCAGCAGTGTTCGGCAGCGCACCGGGGAGCTGTTTTTT.

This clonotype was observed many times. The chain uses TRBV3-1 and TRBJ2-3; D call uncertain. Germline CDR1 reads LGHDT; CDR2 reads YNNKEL (reference sequence). This CDR3 is 15 amino acids long. Trimming cost V 0 bases and J 3 bases, with 10 bases left between them. The DNA for the CDR3 is TGTGCCAGCAGCCAAGATTTACGTGGAACAGATACGCAGTATTTT. Residues: CASSQDLRGTDTQYF.

V and J are TRBV4-1 and TRBJ2-2, with D perhaps matching TRBD1 or TRBD2 (5 bases each). The CDR3 totals 14 residues. From germline, CDR1 is MGHRA and CDR2 YSYEKL. V was cut by 2 bases and J by 5 bases, with 9 bases left in between. The CDR3 nucleotides are TGCGCCAGCAGCCAACCGGGGCGGACCGGGGAGCTGTTTTTT. Translation gives CASSQPGRTGELFF.

The rearrangement joins TRBV6-5 to TRBJ2-3; D uncertain. The ends were cut back, 2 bases at V and 4 bases at J, with 13 bases in the middle. Germline V gives CDR1 MNHEY, CDR2 SVGAGI. The CDR3 extends over 15 amino acids. The CDR3 DNA reads TGTGCCAGCAGTTACAGCCCCAGATCCGCAGATACGCAGTATTTT. Its translation: CASSYSPRSADTQYF.

This clonotype occurred a few times. The gene calls are TRBV18 and TRBJ1-2; TRBD1 might be the D (5 bases). V was shortened by 4 bases and J by 3 bases, with 15 bases between the two germline ends. Germline CDR1 and CDR2: KGHSH and LQKENI. The CDR3 sequence is 15 residues long. The CDR3 is CASSLGTPRDYGYTF. The CDR3 nucleotides read TGTGCCAGCTCACTGGGGACTCCCAGGGACTATGGCTACACCTTC.

The chain joins TRBV6-2 or TRBV6-3 to TRBJ1-5; D is possibly TRBD1 (6 bases). Deletions cut 0 bases from V and 2 bases from J, with 11 bases between. In germline, CDR1 is MNHEY, CDR2 SVGEGT. The CDR3 covers 16 residues. DNA of the CDR3: TGTGCCAGCAGTTACTCAGGGGGGTTGGGCAATCAGCCCCAGCATTTT. Protein: CASSYSGGLGNQPQHF.